This is a list of T cell receptor beta chains from one sample in a study of T-cell reconstitution after alpha-beta-depleted transplantation in children. TCRdb used MiXCR to reprocess the PCR reads, holding one entry per CDR3 protein. This sample has about 580,000 distinct CDR3 sequences, with roughly 24% found just once. Material: PBMCs, mostly from graft donor cells, obtained 360 days after TCRalphabeta/CD19-depleted stem cell transplant. The receptors here all came from a boy younger than two who had a stem cell transplant for acute myeloid leukemia, so the T cells may come from the graft donor. The CDR3 runs from the conserved cysteine through the conserved F or W. Each record gives: clone size, D gene, J gene, V gene, CDR3 protein, CDR3 DNA. A D gene is named only where the DNA matches it firmly. Size is stated for part of the rows, as once, few or many counts, or as a class when the clone is expanded.

size: few; D: .; J: TRBJ2-1; V: TRBV12-3/TRBV12-4; CDR3: CASSLEVLQFF; DNA: TGTGCCAGCAGTCTAGAGGTCCTACAGTTCTTC
size: many; D: .; J: TRBJ1-6; V: TRBV20-1; CDR3: CSADRQVGTSGRDSPLHF; DNA: TGCAGTGCTGACCGACAGGTCGGAACCTCCGGCCGCGATTCACCCCTCCACTTT
size: many; D: TRBD2; J: TRBJ2-1; V: TRBV5-8; CDR3: CASSLFGSGVSYNEQFF; DNA: TGTGCCAGCAGCTTGTTCGGTAGCGGGGTCTCCTACAATGAGCAGTTCTTC
size: many; D: .; J: TRBJ2-7; V: TRBV4-3; CDR3: CASSHGYEQYF; DNA: TGCGCCAGCAGCCACGGCTACGAGCAGTACTTC
size: .; D: TRBD1; J: TRBJ2-3; V: TRBV28; CDR3: CATSEPGQVKYTQYF; DNA: TGTGCCACCTCAGAGCCGGGACAGGTCAAGTATACGCAGTATTTT
size: many; D: TRBD2; J: TRBJ2-3; V: TRBV28; CDR3: CASSFQAGGVVGTDTQYF; DNA: TGTGCCAGCAGTTTTCAAGCGGGGGGGGTAGTTGGCACAGATACGCAGTATTTT
size: few; D: .; J: TRBJ2-7; V: TRBV6-5; CDR3: CASSYWEDSYEQYF; DNA: TGTGCCAGCAGTTATTGGGAGGACTCCTACGAGCAGTACTTC
size: few; D: .; J: TRBJ2-4; V: TRBV20-1; CDR3: CSARAVGAAKNIQYF; DNA: TGCAGTGCTAGAGCAGTGGGGGCCGCCAAAAACATTCAGTACTTC
size: .; D: .; J: TRBJ2-7; V: TRBV6-2/TRBV6-3; CDR3: CASSYRGISYEQYF; DNA: TGTGCCAGCAGTTATCGAGGGATCTCCTACGAGCAGTACTTC
size: .; D: TRBD1; J: TRBJ1-1; V: TRBV7-8; CDR3: CASRAGGAVTEAFF; DNA: TGTGCCAGCCGGGCAGGGGGCGCGGTCACTGAAGCTTTCTTT
size: .; D: .; J: TRBJ2-4; V: TRBV27; CDR3: CASSLYQQGGKNIQYF; DNA: TGTGCCAGCAGTTTATATCAACAGGGAGGTAAAAACATTCAGTACTTC
size: few; D: TRBD2; J: TRBJ2-1; V: TRBV27; CDR3: CASSPRGGISNEQFF; DNA: TGTGCCAGCAGTCCCCGGGGAGGGATATCAAATGAGCAGTTCTTC
size: .; D: .; J: TRBJ2-2; V: TRBV5-6; CDR3: CASSLQEDRNTGELFF; DNA: TGTGCCAGCAGCTTACAAGAGGACAGGAACACCGGGGAGCTGTTTTTT
size: few; D: TRBD1; J: TRBJ2-2; V: TRBV7-2; CDR3: CASSTPGQGALFF; DNA: TGTGCCAGCAGCACCCCGGGACAGGGGGCCCTGTTTTTT
size: .; D: .; J: TRBJ2-3; V: TRBV5-1; CDR3: CASSRPGDPDTQYF; DNA: TGCGCCAGCAGCCGGCCCGGGGATCCAGATACGCAGTATTTT
size: many; D: TRBD1; J: TRBJ2-1; V: TRBV7-8; CDR3: CASSLGQGSLGVGSNEQFF; DNA: TGTGCCAGCAGCTTAGGACAGGGTAGTTTAGGTGTGGGGTCCAATGAGCAGTTCTTC
size: few; D: .; J: TRBJ2-5; V: TRBV12-3/TRBV12-4; CDR3: CASSTPQWGQETQYF; DNA: TGTGCCAGCAGCACTCCCCAGTGGGGGCAAGAGACCCAGTACTTC
size: .; D: TRBD1; J: TRBJ1-1; V: TRBV2; CDR3: CASRDRDLDTEAFF; DNA: TGTGCCAGCAGGGACAGGGACCTGGACACTGAAGCTTTCTTT